This T cell receptor beta chain stems from a study of molecular identifiers for immune sequencing clone quantification. TCRdb called the PCR reads again in MiXCR, with one record for every CDR3 protein. In the table there are around 320,000 distinct CDR3 sequences, roughly 24% of which are singletons. This clonotype was counted ten times or more. Sequencing was done on a sample of naive CD8+ T cells from blood, with Jurkat cell RNA spiked in. The subset denotes: FACS-sorted CD8+CD4-CCR7+CD45RA+ naive T cells. The receptor was derived from a human donor in good health. Some libraries in this study had Jurkat cell RNA spiked in.

The CDR3 sequence is CASSDYHEQYF. The DNA of the CDR3 is TGTGCCAGCAGTGACTACCACGAGCAGTACTTC. This rearrangement joins TRBV25-1 to TRBJ2-7; D gene unclear. Germline V gene lookup returns CDR1 MGHDK and CDR2 SYGVNS. This CDR3 contains 11 residues. V dropped 3 bases and J dropped 5 bases, with 5 bases sitting between them.